Listed below are T cell receptor beta chains from one sample, sequenced in a study of cytomegalovirus exposure and HLA in healthy donors. The table came from immunoSEQ multiplex PCR; TCRdb's copy has only in-frame clones and leaves some out. The data contain about 180,000 clones, around 74% of them singletons. Source material: PBMCs. The receptor source for this set is a female donor in good health and CMV-seronegative. CDR3s include the opening cysteine and the closing phenylalanine or tryptophan. The D gene is left open where the match is weak. Only some rows state a clone size, as once, few, many or a class for expanded clones.

d_gene	j_gene	v_gene	abundance	CDR3aa	CDR3nt
TRBD1	TRBJ1-1	TRBV30	-	CAWTGGVDTEAFF	TGTGCCTGGACAGGGGGCGTCGACACTGAAGCTTTCTTT
TRBD2	TRBJ2-7	TRBV13	-	CASSTRGLAPAYEQYF	TGTGCCAGCAGCACCCGAGGACTAGCGCCAGCCTACGAGCAGTACTTC
TRBD1	TRBJ1-5	TRBV4-3	few	CASSPQIGGWQPQHF	TGCGCCAGCAGCCCTCAAATAGGGGGCTGGCAGCCCCAGCATTTT
-	TRBJ1-3	TRBV9	-	CASSVGGGPSDARNTIYF	TGTGCCAGCAGCGTGGGTGGGGGCCCTTCAGATGCAAGAAACACCATATATTTT
TRBD1	TRBJ2-7	TRBV5-5	-	CASKNRDSSYEQYF	TGTGCCAGCAAAAACCGGGACAGTTCCTACGAGCAGTACTTC
TRBD2	TRBJ2-1	TRBV28	-	CASGSGARGNEQFF	TGTGCCAGCGGGAGCGGGGCGAGAGGGAATGAGCAGTTCTTC
-	TRBJ2-7	TRBV30	-	CAWSTIPPYEQYF	TGTGCCTGGAGTACTATCCCTCCCTACGAGCAGTACTTC
TRBD2	TRBJ2-7	TRBV7-2	few	CASSLVLAGPYEQYF	TGTGCCAGCAGCTTAGTTCTAGCGGGACCCTACGAGCAGTACTTC
-	TRBJ2-1	TRBV5-8	-	CASRWGRGRVPYEQFF	TGTGCCAGCAGATGGGGGAGGGGGAGGGTACCATACGAGCAGTTCTTC
TRBD2	TRBJ2-1	TRBV30	-	CAWSVIAGGPPYNEQFF	TGTGCCTGGAGTGTCATAGCGGGAGGGCCCCCTTACAATGAGCAGTTCTTC
TRBD1	TRBJ1-1	TRBV5-1	-	CASSTQGGANSYEAFF	TGCGCCAGCAGCACTCAAGGGGGCGCGAATTCTTATGAAGCTTTCTTT
TRBD2	TRBJ2-1	TRBV9	few	CASSGAGTSGYNEQFF	TGTGCCAGCAGCGGGGCCGGGACTAGCGGTTACAATGAGCAGTTCTTC
TRBD1	TRBJ1-2	TRBV30	-	CAWRQGGSWKGGYTF	TGTGCCTGGAGACAGGGGGGCAGCTGGAAGGGGGGCTACACCTTC
TRBD2	TRBJ2-1	TRBV19	-	CASRLAGVGNEQFF	TGTGCCAGCCGACTAGCGGGAGTAGGAAATGAGCAGTTCTTC
TRBD1	TRBJ2-3	TRBV6-1	-	CAGKGQNTDTQYF	TGTGCCGGGAAGGGACAGAACACAGATACGCAGTATTTT
TRBD2	TRBJ2-1	TRBV6-4	-	CASSDSGGANEQFF	TGTGCCAGCAGTGACAGCGGGGGGGCCAATGAGCAGTTCTTC
-	TRBJ2-7	TRBV7-2	-	CASSRDRSSYEQYF	TGTGCCAGCAGCCGAGACAGGAGCTCCTACGAGCAGTACTTC
TRBD2	TRBJ2-3	TRBV5-1	-	CASSPGERDTDTQYF	TGCGCCAGCAGCCCCGGGGAGCGGGACACAGATACGCAGTATTTT
-	TRBJ1-2	TRBV6-5	-	CASSYSEAGHYGYTF	TGTGCCAGCAGTTACTCAGAAGCAGGGCACTATGGCTACACCTTC
TRBD1	TRBJ2-3	TRBV19	-	CASSIVVAGGVDTQYF	TGTGCCAGTAGTATAGTGGTGGCAGGGGGCGTAGATACGCAGTATTTT
TRBD1	TRBJ1-6	TRBV11-2	-	CASSTGQGGNSPLHF	TGTGCCAGCAGCACAGGACAGGGGGGAAATTCACCCCTCCACTTT
-	TRBJ1-4	TRBV15	-	CATSRGQINEKLFF	TGTGCCACCAGCAGAGGACAGATTAATGAAAAACTGTTTTTT
-	TRBJ2-7	TRBV11-2	once	CASLGAVSYEQYF	TGTGCCAGCTTAGGGGCTGTCTCCTACGAGCAGTACTTC
-	TRBJ2-7	TRBV14	-	CASSPSSYEQYF	TGTGCCAGCAGCCCCAGCTCCTACGAGCAGTACTTC
TRBD2	TRBJ2-5	TRBV5-1	-	CASSLEPGGSETQYF	TGCGCCAGCAGCTTGGAACCGGGGGGTTCGGAGACCCAGTACTTC
-	TRBJ1-6	TRBV6-5	-	CASSYGRDNSPLHF	TGTGCCAGCAGTTACGGCCGGGATAATTCACCCCTCCACTTT
TRBD1	TRBJ1-5	TRBV28	few	CASSLWGRGRFQPQHF	TGTGCCAGCAGTTTATGGGGCAGGGGGAGATTCCAGCCCCAGCATTTT
TRBD1	TRBJ1-3	TRBV2	-	CASSVRGRGAFSGNTIYF	TGTGCCAGCAGTGTACGGGGCAGGGGGGCTTTCTCTGGAAACACCATATATTTT
TRBD1	TRBJ1-1	TRBV4-3	few	CASSQSPDRSTEAFF	TGCGCCAGCAGCCAATCACCGGACAGGAGCACTGAAGCTTTCTTT
-	TRBJ2-3	TRBV6-5	few	CASSYSEYTDTQYF	TGTGCCAGCAGTTACTCAGAGTACACAGATACGCAGTATTTT
-	TRBJ1-5	TRBV18	-	CASSAEDSNQPQHF	TGTGCCAGCTCAGCGGAGGATAGCAATCAGCCCCAGCATTTT
-	TRBJ1-3	TRBV28	-	CASRQLSGNTIYF	TGTGCCAGCCGACAGCTATCAGGAAACACCATATATTTT
-	TRBJ2-7	TRBV11-1	-	CASSPGWAAGQTRYF	TGTGCCAGCAGCCCCGGATGGGCCGCGGGGCAAACGCGGTACTTC
TRBD1	TRBJ2-2	TRBV11-3	-	CASSSEGTGLTGELFF	TGTGCCAGCAGCTCAGAGGGGACAGGGCTCACCGGGGAGCTGTTTTTT
-	TRBJ1-6	TRBV30	few	CAWSGQTISSYNSPLHF	TGTGCCTGGAGTGGACAGACGATTAGCTCCTATAATTCACCCCTCCACTTT
-	TRBJ2-5	TRBV7-3	-	CASSLAGGAETQYF	TGTGCCAGCAGCTTGGCCGGGGGTGCAGAGACCCAGTACTTC
TRBD1	TRBJ2-7	TRBV4-3	few	CASSQEGGTGSDEQYF	TGCGCCAGCAGCCAAGAAGGCGGGACAGGGTCCGACGAGCAGTACTTC
-	TRBJ1-4	TRBV4-3	-	CASSQESGGFGEKLFF	TGCGCCAGCAGCCAAGAGAGCGGGGGCTTCGGGGAAAAACTGTTTTTT
-	TRBJ2-2	TRBV5-4	-	CASGPTGGLKDTGELFF	TGTGCCAGCGGACCCACCGGGGGGCTGAAGGACACCGGGGAGCTGTTTTTT
TRBD2	TRBJ2-3	TRBV9	few	CASSEGLAGGLSTDTQYF	TGTGCCAGCAGCGAGGGACTAGCGGGGGGACTTAGCACAGATACGCAGTATTTT
TRBD1	TRBJ1-5	TRBV30	-	CAWSSTGRGDQPQHF	TGTGCCTGGAGTTCGACAGGGCGAGGGGATCAGCCCCAGCATTTT
-	TRBJ1-1	TRBV7-9	-	CASSLARVSNTEAFF	TGTGCCAGCAGCTTAGCCAGGGTTTCGAACACTGAAGCTTTCTTT
-	TRBJ2-1	TRBV19	-	CASASTRTEQFF	TGTGCCAGCGCCTCTACTAGGACTGAGCAGTTCTTC
-	TRBJ2-1	TRBV18	-	CASSPSQDNEQFF	TGTGCCAGCTCACCGTCTCAGGACAATGAGCAGTTCTTC
-	TRBJ1-6	TRBV14	-	CASRLLYNSPLHF	TGTGCCAGCCGACTGCTTTATAATTCACCCCTCCACTTT
-	TRBJ2-1	TRBV7-6	-	CASSSGGEHNEQFF	TGTGCCAGCAGCTCTGGCGGGGAACACAATGAGCAGTTCTTC
-	TRBJ2-6	TRBV30	-	CAWRGLNWANVLTF	TGTGCCTGGAGAGGACTAAACTGGGCCAACGTCCTGACTTTC
-	TRBJ2-5	TRBV15	-	CATSREGPGKKETQYF	TGTGCCACCAGTAGAGAAGGTCCGGGGAAAAAAGAGACCCAGTACTTC
TRBD2	TRBJ2-1	TRBV4-3	-	CASSQGSGGSYNEQFF	TGCGCCAGCAGCCAAGGGTCGGGAGGCTCCTACAATGAGCAGTTCTTC
TRBD1	TRBJ2-7	TRBV19	-	CASSIEDRATYEQYF	TGTGCCAGTAGTATCGAGGACAGGGCCACCTACGAGCAGTACTTC
-	TRBJ2-7	TRBV18	-	CASSQGPSYEQYF	TGTGCCAGCTCACAGGGGCCCAGCTACGAGCAGTACTTC